A single sample is the source of the 18 T cell receptor beta chains below, sequenced in a study of a mutant IDH1 vaccine in newly diagnosed glioma. These receptors' targets are unknown. Using immunoSEQ multiplex PCR, the repertoire was profiled, and TCRdb retains in-frame clones only, with some absent. Of roughly 120,000 clones detected, about nine tenths appear once; the ten largest clones hold roughly 0.55%. Documented time point: week 11, during vaccination. A single vaccine dose contained 300 ug of mutant IDH1 20-mer peptide, and topical imiquimod was used with it. The sample in question was PBMCs, obtained from a glioma patient whose treatment included an IDH1 peptide vaccine. All receptors derive from a woman between 45 and 60 years old with glioma.

The V call is TRBV18, the J call TRBJ2-3; 10 bases match TRBD2. This CDR3 contains 16 residues. Germline V lookup: CDR1 KGHSH, CDR2 LQKENI. After removal of 0 bases from V and 2 bases from J, the junction contained 2 bases not matched to a gene. This CDR3 reads CASSPPGLAATDTQYF. CDR3 nucleotide sequence: TGTGCCAGCTCACCACCAGGACTAGCGGCCACAGATACGCAGTATTTT.

This clone was counted a few times. The chain has TRBV10-3 and TRBJ1-1; TRBD1 agrees at 11 bases. The J segment lost 2 bases and the V segment lost 2 bases, leaving 4 bases of the junction unmatched. The length of the CDR3 is 16 residues. The germline gives CDR1 ENHRY, CDR2 SYGVKD. Here the CDR3 DNA reads TGTGCCATCAGTGAGGCAGGACAGGGGGCAAACACTGAAGCTTTCTTT. Protein: CAISEAGQGANTEAFF.

V usage is TRBV28 and J usage is TRBJ1-2; D possibly corresponds to TRBD1 (6 bases). V lost 3 bases and J 3 bases, leaving 20 bases between the germline ends. This CDR3 is 17 amino acids long. Germline assignment: CDR1 MDHEN and CDR2 SYDVKM. The CDR3 sequence is CASSFRGGGPGDYGYTF. CDR3 nucleotides: TGTGCCAGCAGTTTTCGCGGCGGGGGGCCGGGAGACTATGGCTACACCTTC.

CDR3: CASSQGQTSNQPQHF. The CDR3 bases are TGTGCCAGCAGCCAAGGGCAGACCAGCAATCAGCCCCAGCATTTT. The chain is built from TRBV4-2 and TRBJ1-5; no reliable D call. The V gene lost 1 base and the J gene lost 1 base, with 8 bases spanning the gap. The CDR3 runs to 15 residues. The germline V gene encodes CDR1 LGHNA and CDR2 YNFKEQ.

V and J are TRBV4-1 and TRBJ2-5; the match to TRBD2 covers 9 bases. The trim removed 0 bases at V and 1 base at J, leaving 6 bases unmatched. Germline CDR1 is MGHRA and CDR2 is YSYEKL. The CDR3 covers 17 residues. CDR3 in DNA: TGCGCCAGCAGCCAAGATCGGGTACTAGCGGGCCAAGAGACCCAGTACTTC. As protein: CASSQDRVLAGQETQYF.

CDR3 nucleotides: TGTGCCAGCAGCTTAGGGACAGGGAACTATGGCTACACCTTC. Translated, it gives CASSLGTGNYGYTF. The rearrangement links TRBV7-9 to TRBJ1-2, with TRBD1 identical over 8 bases. CDR1 and CDR2 from the germline V gene are SEHNR and FQNEAQ (reference sequence). Trimming at V came to 1 base and at J to 2 bases, leaving 0 bases not matched to a gene. CDR3 length: 14 residues.

V usage is TRBV29-1 and J usage is TRBJ1-2, with TRBD1 matching 9 bases. CDR3 size: 13 residues. Germline CDR1 reads SQVTM; CDR2 reads ANQGSEA. Trimming cost V 7 bases and J 6 bases; bases outside gene matches: 9. In DNA form, the CDR3 reads TGCAGCGGTCTACGACAGGGGGAGGATGGCTACACCTTC. Its translation: CSGLRQGEDGYTF.

The chain is built from TRBV6-1 and TRBJ2-7; no clear D gene. The V gene lost 1 base and the J gene lost 6 bases, with 16 bases spanning the gap. CDR3 length: 15 amino acids. The germline gives CDR1 MNHNS, CDR2 SASEGT. Here the CDR3 reads CASSEVAESLGEQYF. For the CDR3, the DNA is TGTGCCAGCAGTGAAGTGGCAGAGTCCTTAGGCGAGCAGTACTTC.

The chain uses TRBV28 and TRBJ2-2, with 12 bases matching TRBD2. Per the germline V gene, CDR1 is MDHEN and CDR2 is SYDVKM. The CDR3 loop spans 16 amino acids. With 6 bases clipped from V and 5 bases from J, the junction kept 7 bases outside the gene matches. CDR3 sequence: CASSSTSGSWTGELFF. The CDR3 coding sequence is TGTGCCAGCAGCTCGACTAGCGGGAGTTGGACCGGGGAGCTGTTTTTT.

This clone was counted only a few times. The rearrangement uses TRBV29-1 and TRBJ2-7; 8 bases align to TRBD2. The CDR3 extends over 15 amino acids. Germline CDR1 and CDR2: SQVTM and ANQGSEA. Trimming at V came to 5 bases and at J to 0 bases, leaving 9 bases not matched to a gene. This CDR3 is CSVFPTSDSSYEQYF. The CDR3 DNA sequence: TGCAGCGTTTTTCCGACTAGCGATAGCTCCTACGAGCAGTACTTC.

The V gene is TRBV6-6, the J gene TRBJ2-7; 7 positions match TRBD1. V shed 2 bases, J shed 2 bases, and the junction held 3 bases outside the gene matches. The CDR3 totals 14 residues. CDR1 is MNHNY and CDR2 is SVGAGI in the germline V gene (reference sequence). The chain's CDR3 is CASSYRGQTYEQYF. CDR3 in DNA: TGTGCCAGCAGTTACCGGGGACAGACCTACGAGCAGTACTTC.

The chain uses TRBV10-3 and TRBJ2-7, with 8 positions matching TRBD1. The junction had 6 bases not matched to a gene; V was cut back by 4 bases and J by 1 base. Germline V gene data show CDR1 as ENHRY and CDR2 as SYGVKD. CDR3 length: 15 residues. This CDR3 is CAISGDRGLSYEQYF. The CDR3 DNA sequence: TGTGCCATCAGTGGCGACAGGGGCCTTTCCTACGAGCAGTACTTC.

The chain links TRBV12-5 to TRBJ2-1; 9 nucleotides agree with TRBD1. Germline loops: CDR1 LGHNT, CDR2 FRNRAP. The CDR3 extends over 15 amino acids. After removal of 7 bases from V and 8 bases from J, the junction contained 12 bases not matched to a gene. The CDR3 nucleotides read TGTGCTAGTGCCGCTACAGGGGGCCAAAAAGATGAGCAGTTCTTC. Translated, it gives CASAATGGQKDEQFF.

DNA for the CDR3: TGTGCCAGCAGTTTTGGGACAGTGAACACTGAAGCTTTCTTT. This gives the protein CASSFGTVNTEAFF. The V gene is TRBV6-5, the J gene TRBJ1-1, with TRBD1 identical over 7 bases. V trimming: 4 bases; J trimming: 0 bases; junction bases outside the gene matches: 2. Germline-derived CDR1 and CDR2 are MNHEY and SVGAGI. This CDR3 spans 14 amino acids.

This clone appeared a single time. CDR3: CASSRTGSLYEQYF. The CDR3 nucleotides are TGTGCCAGCAGTCGGACAGGGTCCCTCTACGAGCAGTACTTC. The chain recombines TRBV27 with TRBJ2-7, with TRBD1 matching 8 bases. J gave up 3 bases and V 5 bases, and 6 bases lay outside the gene matches. The CDR3 length is 14 residues. Germline CDR1 MNHEY, CDR2 SMNVEV (reference sequence).

The CDR3 coding sequence is TGTGCCAGCTCACCGGGCGGGACAGGGGGCCGAGAGACCCAGTACTTC. The encoded protein is CASSPGGTGGRETQYF. This chain connects TRBV18 to TRBJ2-5; 12 bases agree with TRBD1. V lost 3 bases and J lost 4; bases outside the gene matches: 6. The CDR3 runs to 16 residues. Per germline, CDR1 KGHSH and CDR2 LQKENI.

The chain joins TRBV29-1 to TRBJ2-7, with unresolved D. Between the trimmed V and J ends, which lost 4 bases and 5 bases, there was a span of 12 bases. Germline CDR1 SQVTM, CDR2 ANQGSEA. The CDR3 consists of 12 residues. The CDR3 reads CSVVRSRDEQYF. CDR3 in DNA: TGCAGCGTTGTAAGGAGTCGCGACGAGCAGTACTTC.

J is TRBJ2-1 and V is TRBV28; D uncertain. The V end was cut by 2 bases, the J end by 10 bases, with 9 bases between. This CDR3 has 12 amino acids. Germline CDR1 MDHEN, CDR2 SYDVKM. CDR3 nucleotides: TGTGCCAGCAGTTTAACAAGGTGGGAGCAGTTCTTC. Translated: CASSLTRWEQFF.